A single T cell receptor beta chain is shown here with its context. The antigen is unknown. The data were obtained in a study of identical twins. General study results and limits: Insertions ran lower in abundant cord blood beta clonotypes, though not in memory repertoires.

The germline CDR1 and CDR2 sequences are SGHAT and FQNNGV. The CDR3 runs 16 residues. V shed 1 base, J shed 7 bases, and the junction held 6 bases outside the gene matches. TCRdb recomputed calls from the 5' RACE reads with MiXCR, one row per CDR3 protein. The sample yields around 1.7 million distinct CDR3 sequences, roughly 35% seen once. The chain uses TRBV11-2 and TRBJ2-3, with 12 bases aligning to TRBD2. This sequence originates from a newborn girl in good health. Sequenced sample: cord blood. For the CDR3, the DNA is TGTGCCAGCAGCTTAGGGACTAGCGGGGTAATGAATACGCAGTATTTT. Amino acid sequence: CASSLGTSGVMNTQYF.